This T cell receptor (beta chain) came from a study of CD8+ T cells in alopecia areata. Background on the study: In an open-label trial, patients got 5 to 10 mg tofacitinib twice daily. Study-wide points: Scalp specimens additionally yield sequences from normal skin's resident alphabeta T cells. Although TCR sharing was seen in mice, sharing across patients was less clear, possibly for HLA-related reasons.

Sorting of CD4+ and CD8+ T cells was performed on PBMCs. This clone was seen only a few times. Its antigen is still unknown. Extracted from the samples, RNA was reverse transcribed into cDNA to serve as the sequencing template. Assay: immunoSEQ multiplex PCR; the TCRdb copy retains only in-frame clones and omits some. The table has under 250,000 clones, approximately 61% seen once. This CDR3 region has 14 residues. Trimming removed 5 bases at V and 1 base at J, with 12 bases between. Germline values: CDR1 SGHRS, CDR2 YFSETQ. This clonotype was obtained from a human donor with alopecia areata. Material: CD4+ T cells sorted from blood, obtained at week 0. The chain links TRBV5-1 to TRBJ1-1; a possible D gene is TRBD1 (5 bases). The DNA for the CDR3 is TGCGCCAGCAGAGAGGGGACGTCGAACACTGAAGCTTTCTTT. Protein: CASREGTSNTEAFF.